This is a list of T cell receptor beta chains from one sample in a study of CD8 T cells in Susac syndrome. TCRdb re-called the immunoSEQ multiplex PCR reads with MiXCR, one entry per CDR3 protein. This repertoire shows roughly 250,000 distinct CDR3 sequences, 96% found once; its top ten account for about 0.095%. The material sequenced was CD4+ T cells from PBMCs. All receptors derive from a human donor with Susac syndrome. CDR3s leave out the opening cysteine and the closing phenylalanine or tryptophan.

V gene	J gene	CDR3 length	CDR3 protein
TRBV29-1	TRBJ1-2	13	SVGTRRMGNYGYT
TRBV6-2/TRBV6-3	TRBJ2-6	16	ASSYRLAGVAGANVLT
TRBV6-6	TRBJ2-7	13	ASSPIRDRIYEQY
TRBV12-3/TRBV12-4	TRBJ1-5	12	ASTPTGHGQPQH
TRBV5-6	TRBJ2-3	11	ASNLGGTDTQY
TRBV12-3/TRBV12-4	TRBJ2-5	10	ASSPKVETQY
TRBV5-4	TRBJ2-1	11	ASSLNREGEQF
TRBV7-2	TRBJ2-1	12	ASSLGLAENEQF
TRBV28	TRBJ2-7	13	ASSFYPQGNYEQY
TRBV14	TRBJ1-2	12	ASSQSGGYYGYT
TRBV24-1	TRBJ2-1	11	ATGTPTGNEQF
TRBV29-1	TRBJ1-5	13	SVEDPSESPGAQH
TRBV5-4	TRBJ2-2	12	ASSRTTNTGELF
TRBV19	TRBJ2-7	17	ASSPLGARRGQSSYEQY
TRBV14	TRBJ2-2	14	ASSQDGASRTGELF
TRBV29-1	TRBJ2-7	10	SGGWKHYEQY
TRBV12-3/TRBV12-4	TRBJ2-1	10	ASSLALNEQF
TRBV27	TRBJ1-3	12	ASSFRGAGNTIY
TRBV3-1	TRBJ2-7	13	ASSRNTLRTYEQY
TRBV7-9	TRBJ1-2	12	ASRTHTGNYGYT
TRBV11-2	TRBJ1-2	14	ASSTYRQVGGYGYT
TRBV5-1	TRBJ2-5	12	ASSRDLRQETQY
TRBV29-1	TRBJ1-3	12	SVSTGFSGNTIY
TRBV19	TRBJ1-1	11	ASRRAVNTEAF
TRBV12-3/TRBV12-4	TRBJ2-7	12	ASSIAEQGYEQY
TRBV3-1	TRBJ2-7	11	ASSVSGTREQY
TRBV4-1	TRBJ2-1	13	ASSQGMRGRGEQF
TRBV6-6	TRBJ2-7	12	ASKPSTSSYEQY
TRBV12-3/TRBV12-4	TRBJ2-7	12	ASSLSSGMGEQY
TRBV3-1	TRBJ2-5	11	ASSQRGDETQY
TRBV30	TRBJ2-4	15	AWSEGLAGWSKNIQY
TRBV5-1	TRBJ1-2	13	ASSLAGISADGYT
TRBV2	TRBJ1-5	15	ASSDGGQYYSNQPQH
TRBV11-1	TRBJ1-5	9	ASSNSQPQH
TRBV4-1	TRBJ2-4	16	ASSQGPVRGKAKNIQY
TRBV7-7	TRBJ2-5	14	ASSLGTSGRIETQY
TRBV5-6	TRBJ1-3	13	ASSLGVTSGNTIY
TRBV9	TRBJ2-1	18	ASSVGRGGQAALMYNEQF
TRBV12-3/TRBV12-4	TRBJ2-4	11	ASSPSGVDIQY
TRBV7-9	TRBJ2-5	11	ASSPRQGPGRN
TRBV12-3/TRBV12-4	TRBJ2-3	10	ASSFESDTQY
TRBV3-1	TRBJ2-7	13	ASSQVAGPGYEQY
TRBV15	TRBJ1-5	15	ATSRRSGTASDQPQH
TRBV20-1	TRBJ2-1	12	SARGGQVGNEQF